This TCR beta chain came from a study of blood T cell repertoires in COVID-19. At the level of the study: Donors in the United States, Italy and Spain gave samples during acute or convalescent COVID-19. PBMCs, B-cell-depleted T cells, or T cells provided the cDNA or gDNA that made up the material.

In the original analysis: For nucleated cells, counts were estimated from reference gene primer amplification. Assay used: immunoSEQ multiplex PCR; TCRdb lists only in-frame clones, some missing. V, J and clone size were drawn from that table, and D and trimming were deduced from the DNA. The data show roughly 230,000 clones, with less than 85% seen just once and approximately 3.8% held by the top ten. Material for sequencing was peripheral blood. This TCR was recovered from a woman of 80 years or more with acute or convalescent COVID-19.

The CDR3 DNA sequence: TGTGCCAGCAGTTTAGATACAGGGTACTCTGGAAACACCATATATTTT. It codes for CASSLDTGYSGNTIYF. V usage is TRBV28 and J usage is TRBJ1-3, with a possible D match to TRBD1 (6 bases). The CDR3 contains 16 residues. V dropped 2 bases and J dropped 0 bases, with 11 bases sitting between them. Looked up from germline, CDR1 is MDHEN and CDR2 is SYDVKM.